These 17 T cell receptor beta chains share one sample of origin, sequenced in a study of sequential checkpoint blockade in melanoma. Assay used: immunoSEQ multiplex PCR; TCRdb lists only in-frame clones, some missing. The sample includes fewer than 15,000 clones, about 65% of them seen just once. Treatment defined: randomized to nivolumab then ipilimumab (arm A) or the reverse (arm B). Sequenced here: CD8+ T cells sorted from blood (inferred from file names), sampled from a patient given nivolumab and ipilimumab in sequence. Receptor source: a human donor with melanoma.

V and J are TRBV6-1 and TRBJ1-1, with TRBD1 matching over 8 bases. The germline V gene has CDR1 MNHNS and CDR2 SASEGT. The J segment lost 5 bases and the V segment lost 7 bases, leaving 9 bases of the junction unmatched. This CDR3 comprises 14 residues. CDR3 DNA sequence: TGTGCCAGCAAGGGCAGGGGGCGTTTTACTGAAGCTTTCTTT. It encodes CASKGRGRFTEAFF.

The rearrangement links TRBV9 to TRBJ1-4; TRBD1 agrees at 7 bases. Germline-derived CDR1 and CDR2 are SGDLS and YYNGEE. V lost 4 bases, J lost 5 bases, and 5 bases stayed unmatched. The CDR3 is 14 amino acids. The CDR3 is CASSQGVRNEKLFF. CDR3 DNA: TGTGCCAGCAGCCAGGGGGTCCGGAATGAAAAACTGTTTTTT.

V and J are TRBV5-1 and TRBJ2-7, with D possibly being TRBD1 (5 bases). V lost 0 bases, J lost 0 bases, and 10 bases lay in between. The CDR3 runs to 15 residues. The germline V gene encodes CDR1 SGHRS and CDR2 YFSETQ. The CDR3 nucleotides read TGCGCCAGCAGCTTGGCAAGGGGAACCTCCTACGAGCAGTACTTC. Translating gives CASSLARGTSYEQYF. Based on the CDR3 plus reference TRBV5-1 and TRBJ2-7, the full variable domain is KAGVTQTPRYLIKTRGQQVTLSCSPISGHRSVSWYQQTPGQGLQFLFEYFSETQRNKGNFPGRFSGRQFSNSRSEMNVSTLELGDSALYLCASSLARGTSYEQYFGPGTRLTVT.

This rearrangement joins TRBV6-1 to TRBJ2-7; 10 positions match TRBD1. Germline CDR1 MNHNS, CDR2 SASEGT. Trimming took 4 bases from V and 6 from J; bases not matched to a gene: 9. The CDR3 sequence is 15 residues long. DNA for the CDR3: TGTGCCAGCAGTGTAACCGGGACAGGGGTTCGCGAGCAGTACTTC. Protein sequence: CASSVTGTGVREQYF.

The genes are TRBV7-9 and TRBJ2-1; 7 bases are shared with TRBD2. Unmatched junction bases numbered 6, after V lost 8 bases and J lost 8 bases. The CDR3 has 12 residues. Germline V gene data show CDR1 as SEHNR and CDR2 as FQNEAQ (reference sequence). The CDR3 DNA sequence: TGTGCCAGCGTTCAGGGAGGGCATGAGCAGTTCTTC. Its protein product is CASVQGGHEQFF.

DNA for the CDR3: TGCGCCAGCAGCCAAGAACCAGCGGGAGAACTTGATACGCAGTATTTT. Translated, it gives CASSQEPAGELDTQYF. The rearrangement links TRBV4-1 to TRBJ2-3; 8 nucleotides agree with TRBD2. Germline assignment: CDR1 MGHRA and CDR2 YSYEKL. This CDR3 has 16 residues. V trimming: 0 bases; J trimming: 6 bases; junction bases outside the gene matches: 8.

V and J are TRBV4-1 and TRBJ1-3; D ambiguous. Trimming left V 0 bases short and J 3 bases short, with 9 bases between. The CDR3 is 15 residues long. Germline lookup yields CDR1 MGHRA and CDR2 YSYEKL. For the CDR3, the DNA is TGCGCCAGCAGCCAAGAGACGGGTCGTGGAAACACCATATATTTT. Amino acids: CASSQETGRGNTIYF.

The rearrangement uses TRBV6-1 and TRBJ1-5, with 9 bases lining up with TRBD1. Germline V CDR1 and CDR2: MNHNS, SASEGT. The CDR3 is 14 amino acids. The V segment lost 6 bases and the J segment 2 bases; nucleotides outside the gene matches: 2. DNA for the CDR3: TGTGCCAGCAGGAGGACAGGGGGCAATCAGCCCCAGCATTTT. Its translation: CASRRTGGNQPQHF.

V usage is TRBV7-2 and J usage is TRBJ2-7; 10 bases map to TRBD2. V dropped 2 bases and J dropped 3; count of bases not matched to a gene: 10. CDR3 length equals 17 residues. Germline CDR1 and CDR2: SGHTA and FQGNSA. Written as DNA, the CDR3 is TGTGCCAGCAGCTTAAGAGCGGGAGGGCCTTCGGTCTACGAGCAGTACTTC. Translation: CASSLRAGGPSVYEQYF.

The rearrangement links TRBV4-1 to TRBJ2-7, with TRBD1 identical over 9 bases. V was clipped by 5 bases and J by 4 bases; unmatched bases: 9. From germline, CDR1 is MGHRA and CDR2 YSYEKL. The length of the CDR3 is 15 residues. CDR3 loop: CASSFDRGGSYEQYF. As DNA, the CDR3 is TGCGCCAGCAGCTTTGACAGGGGGGGTAGTTACGAGCAGTACTTC.

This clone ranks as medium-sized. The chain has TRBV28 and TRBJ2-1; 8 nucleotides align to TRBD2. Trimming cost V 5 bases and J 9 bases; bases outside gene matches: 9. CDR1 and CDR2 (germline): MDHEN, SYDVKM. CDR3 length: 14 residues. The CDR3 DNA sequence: TGTGCCAGCAGTCACCGACCCGGGAGGGCTGAGCAGTTCTTC. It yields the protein CASSHRPGRAEQFF.

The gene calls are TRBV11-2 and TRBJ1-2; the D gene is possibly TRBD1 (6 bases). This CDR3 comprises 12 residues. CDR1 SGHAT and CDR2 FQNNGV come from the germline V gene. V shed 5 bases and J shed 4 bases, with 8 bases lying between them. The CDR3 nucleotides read TGTGCCAGCAGCGACAGGATCTATGGCTACACCTTC. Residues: CASSDRIYGYTF.

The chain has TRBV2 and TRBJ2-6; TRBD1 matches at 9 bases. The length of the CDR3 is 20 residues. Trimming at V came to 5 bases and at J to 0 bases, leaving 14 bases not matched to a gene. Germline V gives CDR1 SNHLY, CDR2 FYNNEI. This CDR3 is CASSLLPPGTGTSGANVLTF. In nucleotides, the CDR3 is TGTGCCAGCAGTCTCCTCCCCCCCGGGACAGGGACCTCTGGGGCCAACGTCCTGACTTTC.

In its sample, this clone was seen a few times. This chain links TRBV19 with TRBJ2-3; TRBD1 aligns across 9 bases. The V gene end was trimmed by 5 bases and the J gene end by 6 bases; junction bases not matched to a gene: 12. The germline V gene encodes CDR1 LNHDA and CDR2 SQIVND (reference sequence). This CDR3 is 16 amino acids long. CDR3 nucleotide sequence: TGTGCCAGTAGTGCTAACAGGGGGCGGAATTGGGATACGCAGTATTTT. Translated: CASSANRGRNWDTQYF.

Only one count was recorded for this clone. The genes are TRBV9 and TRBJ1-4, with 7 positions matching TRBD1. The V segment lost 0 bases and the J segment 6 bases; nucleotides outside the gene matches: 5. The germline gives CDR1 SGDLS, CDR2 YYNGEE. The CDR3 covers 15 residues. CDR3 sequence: CASSVEGAGDEKLFF. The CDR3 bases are TGTGCCAGCAGCGTAGAGGGGGCAGGGGATGAAAAACTGTTTTTT.

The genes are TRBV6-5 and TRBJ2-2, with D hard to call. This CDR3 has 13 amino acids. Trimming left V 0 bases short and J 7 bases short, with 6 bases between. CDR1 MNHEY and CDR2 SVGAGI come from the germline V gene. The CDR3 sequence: CASSYSALGELFF. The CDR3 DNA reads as TGTGCCAGCAGTTACTCGGCCCTCGGGGAGCTGTTTTTT.

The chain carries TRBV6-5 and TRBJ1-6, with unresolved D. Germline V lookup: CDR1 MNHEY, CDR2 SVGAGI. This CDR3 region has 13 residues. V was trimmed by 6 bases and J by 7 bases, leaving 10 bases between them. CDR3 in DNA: TGTGCCAGCAGGAACAACCTGAATTCACCCCTCCACTTT. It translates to CASRNNLNSPLHF.